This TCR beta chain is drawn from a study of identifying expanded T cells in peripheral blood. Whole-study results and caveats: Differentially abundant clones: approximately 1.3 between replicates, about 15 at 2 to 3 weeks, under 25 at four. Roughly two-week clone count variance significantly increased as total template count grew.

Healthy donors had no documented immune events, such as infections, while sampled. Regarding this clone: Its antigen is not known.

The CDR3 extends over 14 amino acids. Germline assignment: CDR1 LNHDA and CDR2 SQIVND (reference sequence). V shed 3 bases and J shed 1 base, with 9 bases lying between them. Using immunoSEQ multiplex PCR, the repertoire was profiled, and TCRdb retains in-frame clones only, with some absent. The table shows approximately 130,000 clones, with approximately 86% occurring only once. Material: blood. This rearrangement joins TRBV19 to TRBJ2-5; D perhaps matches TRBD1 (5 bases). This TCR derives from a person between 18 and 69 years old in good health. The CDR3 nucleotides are TGTGCCAGTAGTATTAACCAGGGCCAAGAGACCCAGTACTTC. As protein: CASSINQGQETQYF.